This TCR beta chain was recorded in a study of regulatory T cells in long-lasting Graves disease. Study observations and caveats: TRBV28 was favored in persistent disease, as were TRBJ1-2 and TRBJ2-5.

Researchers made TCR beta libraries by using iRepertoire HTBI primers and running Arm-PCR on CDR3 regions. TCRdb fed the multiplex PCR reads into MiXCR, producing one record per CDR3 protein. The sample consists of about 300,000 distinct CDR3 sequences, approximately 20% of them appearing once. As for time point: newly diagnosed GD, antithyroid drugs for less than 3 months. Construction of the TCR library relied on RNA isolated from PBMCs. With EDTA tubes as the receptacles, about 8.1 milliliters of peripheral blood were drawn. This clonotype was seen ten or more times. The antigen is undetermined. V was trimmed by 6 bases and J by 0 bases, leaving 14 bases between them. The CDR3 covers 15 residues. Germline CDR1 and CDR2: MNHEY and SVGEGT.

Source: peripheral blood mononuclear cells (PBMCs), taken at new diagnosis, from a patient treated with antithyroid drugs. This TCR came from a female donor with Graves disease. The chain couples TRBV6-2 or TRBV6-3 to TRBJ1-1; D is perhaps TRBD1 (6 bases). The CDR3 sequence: CASRNADSMNTEAFF. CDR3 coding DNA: TGTGCCAGCAGGAACGCGGACAGTATGAACACTGAAGCTTTCTTT.